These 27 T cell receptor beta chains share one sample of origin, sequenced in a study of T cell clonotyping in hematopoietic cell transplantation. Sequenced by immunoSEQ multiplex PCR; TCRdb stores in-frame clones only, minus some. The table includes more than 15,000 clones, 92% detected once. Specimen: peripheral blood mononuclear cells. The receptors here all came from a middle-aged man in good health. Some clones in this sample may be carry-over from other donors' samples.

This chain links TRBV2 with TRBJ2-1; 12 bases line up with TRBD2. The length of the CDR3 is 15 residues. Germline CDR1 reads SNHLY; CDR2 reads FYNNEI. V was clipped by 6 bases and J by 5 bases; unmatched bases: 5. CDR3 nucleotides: TGTGCCAGCAGAGAACTAGCGGGGGGCAACAATGAGCAGTTCTTC. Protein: CASRELAGGNNEQFF.

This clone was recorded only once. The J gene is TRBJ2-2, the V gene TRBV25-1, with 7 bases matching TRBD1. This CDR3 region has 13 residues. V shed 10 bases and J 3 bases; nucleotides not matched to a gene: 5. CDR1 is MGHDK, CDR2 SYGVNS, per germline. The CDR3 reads CATGTDYTGELFF. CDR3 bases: TGTGCCACCGGGACAGACTACACCGGGGAGCTGTTTTTT.

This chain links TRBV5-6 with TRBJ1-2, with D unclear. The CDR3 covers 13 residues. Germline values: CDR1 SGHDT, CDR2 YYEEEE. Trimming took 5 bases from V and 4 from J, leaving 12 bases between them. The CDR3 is CASRPGEGYGYTF. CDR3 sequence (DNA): TGTGCCAGCAGACCGGGTGAGGGCTATGGCTACACCTTC.

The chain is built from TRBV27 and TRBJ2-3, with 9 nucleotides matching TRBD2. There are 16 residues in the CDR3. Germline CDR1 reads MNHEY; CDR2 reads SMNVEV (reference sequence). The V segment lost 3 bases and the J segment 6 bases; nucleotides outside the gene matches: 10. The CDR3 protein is CASSFKAGGSRDTQYF. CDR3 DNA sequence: TGTGCCAGCAGTTTTAAAGCGGGGGGCTCGAGGGATACGCAGTATTTT.

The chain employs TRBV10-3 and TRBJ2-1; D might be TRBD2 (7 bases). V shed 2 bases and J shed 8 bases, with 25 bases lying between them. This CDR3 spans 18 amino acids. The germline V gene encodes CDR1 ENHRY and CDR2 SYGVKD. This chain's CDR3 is CAISEPRVWGGPRDEQFF. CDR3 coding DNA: TGTGCCATCAGTGAGCCGAGAGTCTGGGGGGGGCCTAGGGATGAGCAGTTCTTC.

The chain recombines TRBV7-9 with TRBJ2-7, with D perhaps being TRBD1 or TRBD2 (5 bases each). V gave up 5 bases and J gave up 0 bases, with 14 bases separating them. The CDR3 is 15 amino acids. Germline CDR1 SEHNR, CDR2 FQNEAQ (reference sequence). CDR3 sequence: CASSPLRGSSYEQYF. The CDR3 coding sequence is TGTGCCAGCAGCCCCCTCCGGGGCAGCTCCTACGAGCAGTACTTC.

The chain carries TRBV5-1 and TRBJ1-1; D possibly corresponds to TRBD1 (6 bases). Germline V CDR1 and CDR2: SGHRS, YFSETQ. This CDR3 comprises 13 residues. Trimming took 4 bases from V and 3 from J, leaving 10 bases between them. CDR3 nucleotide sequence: TGCGCCAGCAGCATACAGGGTCACACTGAAGCTTTCTTT. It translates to CASSIQGHTEAFF. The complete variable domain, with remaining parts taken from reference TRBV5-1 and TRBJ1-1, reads KAGVTQTPRYLIKTRGQQVTLSCSPISGHRSVSWYQQTPGQGLQFLFEYFSETQRNKGNFPGRFSGRQFSNSRSEMNVSTLELGDSALYLCASSIQGHTEAFFGQGTRLTVV.

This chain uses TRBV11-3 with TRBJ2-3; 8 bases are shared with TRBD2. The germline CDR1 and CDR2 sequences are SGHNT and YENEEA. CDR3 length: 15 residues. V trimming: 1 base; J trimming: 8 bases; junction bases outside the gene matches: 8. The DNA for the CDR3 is TGTGCCAGCAGCTTAGTGTCTAGCGGGCAGGCTACGCAGTATTTT. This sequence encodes CASSLVSSGQATQYF.

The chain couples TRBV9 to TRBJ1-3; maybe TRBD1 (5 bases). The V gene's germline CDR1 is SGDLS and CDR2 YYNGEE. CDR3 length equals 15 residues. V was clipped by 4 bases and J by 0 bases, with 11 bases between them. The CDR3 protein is CASSLRGDSGNTIYF. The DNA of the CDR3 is TGTGCCAGCAGCCTACGAGGGGACTCTGGAAACACCATATATTTT.

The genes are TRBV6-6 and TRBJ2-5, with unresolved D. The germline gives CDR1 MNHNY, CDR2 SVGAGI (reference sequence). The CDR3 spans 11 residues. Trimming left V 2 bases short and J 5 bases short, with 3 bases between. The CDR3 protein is CASSYSETQYF. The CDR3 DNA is TGTGCCAGCAGTTACAGTGAGACCCAGTACTTC.

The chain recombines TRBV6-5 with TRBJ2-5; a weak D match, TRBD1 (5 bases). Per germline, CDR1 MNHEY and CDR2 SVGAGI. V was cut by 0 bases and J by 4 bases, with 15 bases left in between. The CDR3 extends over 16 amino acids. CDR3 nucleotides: TGTGCCAGCAGTTACTCAGGGGCCCCCCGCGGAGAGACCCAGTACTTC. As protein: CASSYSGAPRGETQYF.

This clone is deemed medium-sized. In DNA form, the CDR3 reads TGTGCCAGCAAGGGAATAGGTCAGCCCCAGCATTTT. This codes for CASKGIGQPQHF. The rearrangement uses TRBV27 and TRBJ1-5; D not resolved. Trimming pared 7 bases from V and 6 bases from J, leaving 10 bases between. CDR3 size: 12 residues. Per the germline V gene, CDR1 is MNHEY and CDR2 is SMNVEV (reference sequence).

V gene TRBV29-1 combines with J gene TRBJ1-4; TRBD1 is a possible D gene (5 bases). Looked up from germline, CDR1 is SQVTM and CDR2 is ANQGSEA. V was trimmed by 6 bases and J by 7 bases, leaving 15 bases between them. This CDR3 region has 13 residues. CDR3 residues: CSVAGNLGEKLFF. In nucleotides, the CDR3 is TGCAGCGTCGCAGGGAATTTAGGTGAAAAACTGTTTTTT.

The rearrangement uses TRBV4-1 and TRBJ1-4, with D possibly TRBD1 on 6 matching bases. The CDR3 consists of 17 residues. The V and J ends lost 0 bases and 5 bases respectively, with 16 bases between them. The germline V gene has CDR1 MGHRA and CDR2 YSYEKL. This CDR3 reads CASSQDAQQGLNEKLFF. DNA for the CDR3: TGCGCCAGCAGCCAAGACGCCCAACAGGGTTTAAATGAAAAACTGTTTTTT.

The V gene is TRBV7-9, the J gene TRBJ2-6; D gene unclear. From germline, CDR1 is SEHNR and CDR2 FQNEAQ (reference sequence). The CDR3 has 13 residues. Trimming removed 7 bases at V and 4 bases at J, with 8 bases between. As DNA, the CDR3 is TGTGCCAGCACACCAAGGGGGGCCAACGTCCTGACTTTC. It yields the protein CASTPRGANVLTF.

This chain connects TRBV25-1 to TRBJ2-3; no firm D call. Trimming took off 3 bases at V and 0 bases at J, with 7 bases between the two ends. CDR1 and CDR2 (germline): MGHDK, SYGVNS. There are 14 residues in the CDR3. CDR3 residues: CASSEQASTDTQYF. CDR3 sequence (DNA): TGTGCCAGCAGTGAGCAGGCTAGCACAGATACGCAGTATTTT.

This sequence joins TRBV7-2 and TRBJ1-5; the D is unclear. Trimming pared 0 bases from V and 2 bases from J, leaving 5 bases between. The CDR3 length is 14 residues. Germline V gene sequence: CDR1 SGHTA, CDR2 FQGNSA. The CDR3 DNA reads TGTGCCAGCAGCTTAGCAAATGGCAATCAGCCCCAGCATTTT. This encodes CASSLANGNQPQHF.

This CDR3 is CASSKDRGISYGYTF. The CDR3 nucleotides read TGTGCCAGCAGCAAAGATAGGGGAATCAGCTATGGCTACACCTTC. The gene calls are TRBV21-1 and TRBJ1-2; the DNA was not used to check the table's D call, TRBD1. TRBV21-1 is a documented pseudogene. The CDR3 is 15 residues long.

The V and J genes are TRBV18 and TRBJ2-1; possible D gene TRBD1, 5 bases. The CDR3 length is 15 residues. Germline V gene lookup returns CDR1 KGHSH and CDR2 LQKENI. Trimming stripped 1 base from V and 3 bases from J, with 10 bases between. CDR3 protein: CASSPQGRDYNEQFF. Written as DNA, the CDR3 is TGTGCCAGCTCACCACAGGGGCGAGACTACAATGAGCAGTTCTTC.

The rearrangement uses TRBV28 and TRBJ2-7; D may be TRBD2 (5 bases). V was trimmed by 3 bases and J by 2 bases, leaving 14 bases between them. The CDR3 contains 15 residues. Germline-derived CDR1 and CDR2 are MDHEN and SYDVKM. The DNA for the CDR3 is TGTGCCAGCAGTTTCGGGGAACACCCTCCCTACGAGCAGTACTTC. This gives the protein CASSFGEHPPYEQYF.

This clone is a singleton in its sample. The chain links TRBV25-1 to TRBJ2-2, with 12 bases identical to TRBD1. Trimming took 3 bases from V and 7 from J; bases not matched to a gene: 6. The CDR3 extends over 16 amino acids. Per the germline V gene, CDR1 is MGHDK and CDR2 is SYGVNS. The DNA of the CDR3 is TGTGCCAGCAGTGACCGGGACAGGGGGCGGTACGGGGAGCTGTTTTTT. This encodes CASSDRDRGRYGELFF.

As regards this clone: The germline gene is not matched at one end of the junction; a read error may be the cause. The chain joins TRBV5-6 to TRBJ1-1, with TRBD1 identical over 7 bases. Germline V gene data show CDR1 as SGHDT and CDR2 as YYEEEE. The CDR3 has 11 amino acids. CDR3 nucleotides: TGTGCCAGCAGCTATGGGGACAGTATTCAGTTT. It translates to CASSYGDSIQF. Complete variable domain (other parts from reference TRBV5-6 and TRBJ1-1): DAGVTQSPTHLIKTRGQQVTLRCSPKSGHDTVSWYQQALGQGPQFIFQYYEEEERQRGNFPDRFSGHQFPNYSSELNVNALLLGDSALYLCASSYGDSIQFGQGTRLTVV.

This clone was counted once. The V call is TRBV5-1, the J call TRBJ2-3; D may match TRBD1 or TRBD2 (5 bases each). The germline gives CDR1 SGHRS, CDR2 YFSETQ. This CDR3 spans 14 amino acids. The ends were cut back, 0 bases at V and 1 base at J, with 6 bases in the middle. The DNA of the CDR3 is TGCGCCAGCAGCTTGGGAGGGGGCACAGATACGCAGTATTTT. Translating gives CASSLGGGTDTQYF.

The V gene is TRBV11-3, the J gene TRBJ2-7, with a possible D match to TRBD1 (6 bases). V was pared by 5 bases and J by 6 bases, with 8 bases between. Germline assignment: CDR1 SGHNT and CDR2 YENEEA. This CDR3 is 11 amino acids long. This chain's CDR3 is CASSPGAEQYF. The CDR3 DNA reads TGTGCCAGCAGCCCAGGGGCCGAGCAGTACTTC.

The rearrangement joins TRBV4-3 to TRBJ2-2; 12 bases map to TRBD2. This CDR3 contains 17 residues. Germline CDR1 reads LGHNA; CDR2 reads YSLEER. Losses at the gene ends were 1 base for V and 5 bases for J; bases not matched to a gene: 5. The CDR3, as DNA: TGCGCCAGCAGCCAAGGGACTAGCGGGATTGGTACCGGGGAGCTGTTTTTT. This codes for CASSQGTSGIGTGELFF.

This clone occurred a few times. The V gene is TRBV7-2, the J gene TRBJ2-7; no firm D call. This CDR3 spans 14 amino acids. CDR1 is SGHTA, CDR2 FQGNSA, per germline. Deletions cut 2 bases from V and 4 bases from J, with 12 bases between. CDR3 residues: CASSLSLPAYEQYF. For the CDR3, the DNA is TGTGCCAGCAGCTTAAGTTTACCAGCTTACGAGCAGTACTTC. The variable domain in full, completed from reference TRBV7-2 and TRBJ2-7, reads GAGVSQSPSNKVTEKGKDVELRCDPISGHTALYWYRQSLGQGLEFLIYFQGNSAPDKSGLPSDRFSAERTGGSVSTLTIQRTQQEDSAVYLCASSLSLPAYEQYFGPGTRLTVT.

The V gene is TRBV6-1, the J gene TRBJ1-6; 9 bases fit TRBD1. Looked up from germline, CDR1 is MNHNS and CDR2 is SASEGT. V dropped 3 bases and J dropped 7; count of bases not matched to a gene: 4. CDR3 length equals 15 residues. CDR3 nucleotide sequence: TGTGCCAGCAGTGAGGCGGGACAGGGAAATTCACCCCTCCACTTT. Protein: CASSEAGQGNSPLHF.